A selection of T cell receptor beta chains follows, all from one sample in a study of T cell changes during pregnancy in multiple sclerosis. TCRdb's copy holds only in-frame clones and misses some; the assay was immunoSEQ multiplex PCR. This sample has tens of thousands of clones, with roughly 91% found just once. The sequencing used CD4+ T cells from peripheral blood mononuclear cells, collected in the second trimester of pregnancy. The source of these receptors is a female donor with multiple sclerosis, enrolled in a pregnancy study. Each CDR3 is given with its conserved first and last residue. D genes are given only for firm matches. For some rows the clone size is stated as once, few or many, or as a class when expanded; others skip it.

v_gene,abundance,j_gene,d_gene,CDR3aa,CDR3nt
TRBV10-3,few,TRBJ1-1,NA,CAISEGQGGWHTEAFF,TGTGCCATCAGTGAGGGCCAGGGTGGATGGCACACTGAAGCTTTCTTT
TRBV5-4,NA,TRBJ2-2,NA,CASRPRETGELFF,TGTGCCAGCAGGCCCCGGGAGACCGGGGAGCTGTTTTTT
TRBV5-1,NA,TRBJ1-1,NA,CASRESGDAFF,TGCGCCAGCAGGGAATCAGGGGACGCTTTCTTT
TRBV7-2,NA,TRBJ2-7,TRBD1,CASSPDRGGDYEQYF,TGTGCCAGCAGCCCGGACAGGGGGGGGGACTACGAGCAGTACTTC
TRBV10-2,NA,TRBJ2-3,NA,CASSESAGFTDTQYF,TGCGCCAGCAGTGAGTCGGCGGGTTTCACAGATACGCAGTATTTT
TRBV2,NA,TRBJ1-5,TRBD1,CASSELGQGGQPQHF,TGTGCCAGCAGTGAACTGGGACAGGGGGGACAGCCCCAGCATTTT
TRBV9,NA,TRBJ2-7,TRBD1,CASSPKGAGRNEQYF,TGTGCCAGCAGCCCCAAGGGGGCAGGGAGAAACGAGCAGTACTTC
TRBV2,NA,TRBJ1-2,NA,CASSERGAIGYTF,TGTGCCAGCAGTGAACGGGGGGCGATAGGCTACACCTTC
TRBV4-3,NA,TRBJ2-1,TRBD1,CASSHTTGSLEQFF,TGCGCCAGCAGCCACACGACAGGGTCCCTTGAGCAGTTCTTC
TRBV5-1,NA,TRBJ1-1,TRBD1,CASSLTGVTEAFF,TGCGCCAGCAGCTTAACAGGGGTCACTGAAGCTTTCTTT
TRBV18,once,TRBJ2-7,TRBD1,CASSPRTGIAYEQYF,TGTGCCAGCTCACCCAGGACAGGGATAGCCTACGAGCAGTACTTC
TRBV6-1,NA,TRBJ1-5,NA,CASSEAAGTPYQPQHF,TGTGCCAGCAGTGAAGCGGCCGGGACACCGTATCAGCCCCAGCATTTT
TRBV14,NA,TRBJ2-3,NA,CASSRLGSGTDTQYF,TGTGCCAGCAGCCGTCTGGGGAGTGGCACAGATACGCAGTATTTT
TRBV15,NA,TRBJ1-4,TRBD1,CATLRDRANEKLFF,TGTGCCACACTTCGGGACAGGGCTAATGAAAAACTGTTTTTT
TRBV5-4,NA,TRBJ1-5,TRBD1,CASSPGTGRNQPQHF,TGTGCCAGCAGCCCGGGGACAGGGCGAAATCAGCCCCAGCATTTT
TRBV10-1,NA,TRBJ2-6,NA,CASSTGAGANVLTF,TGCGCCAGCAGTACCGGGGCTGGGGCCAACGTCCTGACTTTC
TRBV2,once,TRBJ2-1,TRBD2,CASSRGLAGGYNEQFF,TGTGCCAGCAGTCGCGGACTAGCGGGAGGGTACAATGAGCAGTTCTTC
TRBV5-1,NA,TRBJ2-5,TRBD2,CASSTGTSGSGQETQYF,TGCGCCAGCAGCACCGGGACTAGCGGGAGTGGACAAGAGACCCAGTACTTC
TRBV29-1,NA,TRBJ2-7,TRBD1,CSGQDRGWGEQYF,TGCAGCGGGCAGGACAGGGGATGGGGCGAGCAGTACTTC
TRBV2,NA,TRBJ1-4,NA,CASKRNINEKLFF,TGTGCCAGCAAGAGGAATATAAATGAAAAACTGTTTTTT
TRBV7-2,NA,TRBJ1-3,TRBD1,CASSSGTGSTSGNTIYF,TGTGCCAGCAGCTCCGGGACAGGGTCCACCTCTGGAAACACCATATATTTT
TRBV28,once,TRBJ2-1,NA,CASSPPAGLDEQFF,TGTGCCAGCAGTCCCCCGGCAGGGTTGGATGAGCAGTTCTTC
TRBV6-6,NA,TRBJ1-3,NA,CASSPRQGGNTIYF,TGTGCCAGCAGTCCCCGCCAGGGAGGAAACACCATATATTTT
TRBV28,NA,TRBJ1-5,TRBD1,CASSPGTGLGSIDQPQHF,TGTGCCAGCAGCCCGGGGACAGGGTTGGGTTCCATCGATCAGCCCCAGCATTTT
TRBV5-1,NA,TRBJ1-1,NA,CASSFQGRTEAFF,TGCGCCAGCAGCTTCCAGGGCAGGACTGAAGCTTTCTTT
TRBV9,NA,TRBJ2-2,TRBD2,CASSEGRGLAYTGELFF,TGTGCCAGCAGCGAGGGTCGGGGACTAGCGTACACCGGGGAGCTGTTTTTT
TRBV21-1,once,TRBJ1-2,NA,CASSEASGTGRHNYGYTF,TGTGCCAGCAGCGAAGCTTCCGGGACAGGGCGCCATAACTATGGCTACACCTTC
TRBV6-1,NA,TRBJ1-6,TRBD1,CASSEDGQGGNSPLHF,TGTGCCAGCAGTGAAGACGGGCAGGGGGGAAATTCACCCCTCCACTTT
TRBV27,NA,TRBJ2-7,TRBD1,CASRPGQYPGEQYF,TGTGCCAGCAGACCGGGACAGTACCCTGGAGAGCAGTACTTC
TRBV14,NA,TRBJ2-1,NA,CASSQVQGFNEQFF,TGTGCCAGCAGCCAAGTTCAGGGTTTCAATGAGCAGTTCTTC
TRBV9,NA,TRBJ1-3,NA,CASRQNQGNTIYF,TGTGCCAGCAGGCAGAATCAGGGAAACACCATATATTTT
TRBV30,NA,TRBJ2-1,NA,CAWGTMGSPSSYNEQFF,TGTGCCTGGGGAACAATGGGGAGCCCGAGCTCCTACAATGAGCAGTTCTTC
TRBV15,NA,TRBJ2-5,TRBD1,CATSRDRGEETQYF,TGTGCCACCAGCCGAGACAGGGGGGAAGAGACCCAGTACTTC
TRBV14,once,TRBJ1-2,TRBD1,CASSLTGGVDGYTF,TGTGCCAGCAGCCTGACAGGGGGCGTCGACGGCTACACCTTC
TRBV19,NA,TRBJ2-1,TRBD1,CASRWDRGGNNEQFF,TGTGCCAGTAGGTGGGACAGGGGTGGAAACAATGAGCAGTTCTTC
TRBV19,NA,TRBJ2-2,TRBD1,CASSLRQGRTGELFF,TGTGCCAGTAGTTTACGACAGGGAAGAACCGGGGAGCTGTTTTTT
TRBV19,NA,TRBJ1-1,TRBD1,CASSENTGVNTEAFF,TGTGCCAGTAGTGAAAATACAGGGGTGAACACTGAAGCTTTCTTT
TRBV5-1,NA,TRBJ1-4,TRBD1,CASSFDRDKLFF,TGCGCCAGCAGCTTCGACAGGGATAAACTGTTTTTT
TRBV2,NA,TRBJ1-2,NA,CASSVRGGLGYTF,TGTGCCAGCAGTGTGCGGGGAGGGCTTGGCTACACCTTC
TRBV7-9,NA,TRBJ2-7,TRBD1,CASSWDRAYEQYF,TGTGCCAGCAGCTGGGACAGGGCCTACGAGCAGTACTTC
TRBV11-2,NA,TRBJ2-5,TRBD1,CASSLAPGGQETQYF,TGTGCCAGCAGCTTAGCGCCAGGGGGTCAAGAGACCCAGTACTTC
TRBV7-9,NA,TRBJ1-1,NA,CASSLEGAGFAFF,TGTGCCAGCAGCTTAGAAGGGGCCGGTTTTGCTTTCTTT
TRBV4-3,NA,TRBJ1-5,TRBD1,CASSQDYRGGQPQHF,TGCGCCAGCAGCCAAGATTACAGGGGTGGTCAGCCCCAGCATTTT
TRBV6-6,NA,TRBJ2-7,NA,CATRGGGSKYEQYF,TGTGCCACCAGGGGGGGCGGGAGTAAGTACGAGCAGTACTTC
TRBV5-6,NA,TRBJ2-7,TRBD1,CASSLRTGNSYEQYF,TGTGCCAGCAGCTTGAGGACAGGGAATTCCTACGAGCAGTACTTC
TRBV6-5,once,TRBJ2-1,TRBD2,CASSLTSGAGFFF,TGTGCCAGCAGTCTTACTAGCGGGGCAGGGTTTTTCTTC
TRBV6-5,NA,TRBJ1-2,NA,CASSSYSRGYTF,TGTGCCAGCAGTTCCTATTCGCGGGGCTACACCTTC
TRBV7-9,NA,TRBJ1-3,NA,CASSLDRPQSLYTGNTIYF,TGTGCCAGCAGCTTAGACAGACCTCAAAGTTTATACACTGGAAACACCATATATTTT
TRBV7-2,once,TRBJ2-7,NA,CASSPLGQTISYEQYF,TGTGCCAGCAGTCCACTAGGACAGACAATCTCCTACGAGCAGTACTTC
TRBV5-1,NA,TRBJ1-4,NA,CASSLQGSTNEKLFF,TGCGCCAGCAGCTTACAGGGTTCAACTAATGAAAAACTGTTTTTT